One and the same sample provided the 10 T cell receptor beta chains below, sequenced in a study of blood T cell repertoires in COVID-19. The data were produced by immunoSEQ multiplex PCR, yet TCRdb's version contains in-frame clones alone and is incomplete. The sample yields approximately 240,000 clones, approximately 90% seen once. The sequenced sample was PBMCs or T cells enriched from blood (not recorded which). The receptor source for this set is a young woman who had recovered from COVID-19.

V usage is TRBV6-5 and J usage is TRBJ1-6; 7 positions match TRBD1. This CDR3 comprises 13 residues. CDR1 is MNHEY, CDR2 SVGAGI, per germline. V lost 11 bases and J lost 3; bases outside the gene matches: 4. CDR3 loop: CAGQGVYNSPLHF. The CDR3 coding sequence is TGTGCCGGCCAGGGGGTCTATAATTCACCCCTCCACTTT.

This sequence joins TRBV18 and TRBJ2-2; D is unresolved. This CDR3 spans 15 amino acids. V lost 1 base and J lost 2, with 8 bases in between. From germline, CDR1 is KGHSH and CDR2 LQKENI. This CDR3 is CASSPRAGNTGELFF. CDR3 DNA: TGTGCCAGCTCACCACGGGCCGGCAACACCGGGGAGCTGTTTTTT.

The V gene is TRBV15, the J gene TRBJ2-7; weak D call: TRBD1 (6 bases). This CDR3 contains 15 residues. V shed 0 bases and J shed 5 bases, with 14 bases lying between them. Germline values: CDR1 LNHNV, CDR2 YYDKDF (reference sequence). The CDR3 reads CATSREQGTEHEQYF. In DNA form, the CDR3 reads TGTGCCACCAGCAGAGAGCAGGGGACCGAACACGAGCAGTACTTC.

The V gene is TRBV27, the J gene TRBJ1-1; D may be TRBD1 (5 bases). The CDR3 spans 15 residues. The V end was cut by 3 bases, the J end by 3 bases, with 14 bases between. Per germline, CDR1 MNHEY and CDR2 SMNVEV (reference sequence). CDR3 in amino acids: CASSLAGIADTEAFF. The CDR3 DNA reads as TGTGCCAGCAGTTTGGCAGGGATCGCGGACACTGAAGCTTTCTTT.

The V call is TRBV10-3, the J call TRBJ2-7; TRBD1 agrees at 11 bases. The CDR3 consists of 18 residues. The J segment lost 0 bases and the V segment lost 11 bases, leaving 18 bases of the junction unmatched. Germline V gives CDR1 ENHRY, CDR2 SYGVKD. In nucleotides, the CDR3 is TGTGCCGCCCATGGGACAGGGGGGGATTTGATGCACTCCTACGAGCAGTACTTC. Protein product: CAAHGTGGDLMHSYEQYF.

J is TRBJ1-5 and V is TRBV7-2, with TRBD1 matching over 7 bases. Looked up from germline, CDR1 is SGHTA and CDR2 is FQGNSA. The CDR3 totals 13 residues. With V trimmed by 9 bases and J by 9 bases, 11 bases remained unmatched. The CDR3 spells CASGQGDPGPQHF. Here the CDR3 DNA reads TGTGCCAGTGGGCAGGGGGATCCTGGGCCCCAGCATTTT.

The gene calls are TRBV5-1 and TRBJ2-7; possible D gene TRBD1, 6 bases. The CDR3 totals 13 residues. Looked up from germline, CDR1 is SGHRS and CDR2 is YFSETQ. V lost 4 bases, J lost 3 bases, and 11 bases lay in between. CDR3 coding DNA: TGCGCCAGCAGCGTGGGACAACTCTACGAGCAGTACTTC. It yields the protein CASSVGQLYEQYF.

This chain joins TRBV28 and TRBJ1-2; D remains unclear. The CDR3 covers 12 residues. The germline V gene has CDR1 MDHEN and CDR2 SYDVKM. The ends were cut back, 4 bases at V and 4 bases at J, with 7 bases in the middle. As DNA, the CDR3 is TGTGCCAGCAGTTCTTTCTCCTATGGCTACACCTTC. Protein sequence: CASSSFSYGYTF.

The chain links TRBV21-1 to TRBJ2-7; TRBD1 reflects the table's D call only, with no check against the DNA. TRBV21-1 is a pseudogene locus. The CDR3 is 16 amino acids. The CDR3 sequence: CASSNYLGTVCYEQYF. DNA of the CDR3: TGTGCCAGCAGCAATTACTTGGGGACAGTTTGTTACGAGCAGTACTTC.

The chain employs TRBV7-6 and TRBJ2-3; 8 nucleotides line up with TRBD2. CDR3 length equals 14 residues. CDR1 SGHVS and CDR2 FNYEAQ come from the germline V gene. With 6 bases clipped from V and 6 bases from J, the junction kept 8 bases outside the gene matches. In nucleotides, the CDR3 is TGTGCCAGCAGACCAAGCGGGAGTGGGGATACGCAGTATTTT. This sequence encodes CASRPSGSGDTQYF. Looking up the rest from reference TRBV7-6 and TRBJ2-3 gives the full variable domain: GAGVSQSPRYKVTKRGQDVALRCDPISGHVSLYWYRQALGQGPEFLTYFNYEAQQDKSGLPNDRFSAERPEGSISTLTIQRTEQRDSAMYRCASRPSGSGDTQYFGPGTRLTVL.